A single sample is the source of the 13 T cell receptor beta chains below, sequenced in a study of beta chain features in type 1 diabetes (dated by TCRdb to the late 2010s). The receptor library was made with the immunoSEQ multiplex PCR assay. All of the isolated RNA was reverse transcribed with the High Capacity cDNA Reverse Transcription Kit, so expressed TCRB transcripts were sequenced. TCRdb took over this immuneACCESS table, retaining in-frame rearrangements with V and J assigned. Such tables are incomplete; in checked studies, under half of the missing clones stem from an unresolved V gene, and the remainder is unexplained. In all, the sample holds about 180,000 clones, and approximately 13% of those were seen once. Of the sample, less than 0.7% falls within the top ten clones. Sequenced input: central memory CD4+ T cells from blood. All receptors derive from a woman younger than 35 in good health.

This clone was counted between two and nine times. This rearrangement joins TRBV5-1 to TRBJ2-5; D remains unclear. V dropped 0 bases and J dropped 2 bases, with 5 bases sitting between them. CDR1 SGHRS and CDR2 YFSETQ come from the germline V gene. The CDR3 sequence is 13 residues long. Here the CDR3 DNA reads TGCGCCAGCAGCTTGGGCAGGCAAGAGACCCAGTACTTC. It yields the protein CASSLGRQETQYF.

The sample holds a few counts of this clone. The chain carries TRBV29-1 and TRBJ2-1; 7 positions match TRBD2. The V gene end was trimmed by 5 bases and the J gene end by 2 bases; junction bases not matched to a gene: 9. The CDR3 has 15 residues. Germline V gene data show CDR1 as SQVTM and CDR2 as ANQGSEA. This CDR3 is CSVLTGRPPYNEQFF. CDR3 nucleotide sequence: TGCAGCGTTCTTACCGGGAGGCCCCCCTACAATGAGCAGTTCTTC.

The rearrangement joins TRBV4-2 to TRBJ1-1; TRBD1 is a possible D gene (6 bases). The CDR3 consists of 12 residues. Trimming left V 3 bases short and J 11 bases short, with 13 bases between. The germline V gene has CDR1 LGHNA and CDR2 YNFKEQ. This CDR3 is CASSHLGAQAFF. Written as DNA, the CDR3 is TGTGCCAGCAGCCACCTGGGGGCACAGGCTTTCTTT.

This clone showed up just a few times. CDR3 sequence: CAWSHSSNQPQHF. In DNA form, the CDR3 reads TGTGCCTGGAGCCACAGCTCCAATCAGCCCCAGCATTTT. The chain uses TRBV30 and TRBJ1-5; D not certain. The V end lost 3 bases, the J end lost 3 bases, and 9 bases lay between the germline ends. Germline values: CDR1 GTSNPN, CDR2 SVGIG (reference sequence). The CDR3 is 13 amino acids.

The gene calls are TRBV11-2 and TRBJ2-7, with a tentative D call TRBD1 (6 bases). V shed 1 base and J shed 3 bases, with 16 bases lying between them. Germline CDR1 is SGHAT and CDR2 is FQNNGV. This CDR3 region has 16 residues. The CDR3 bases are TGTGCCAGCAGCTTAGCTGATCAGGGGAAGAGCTACGAGCAGTACTTC. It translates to CASSLADQGKSYEQYF.

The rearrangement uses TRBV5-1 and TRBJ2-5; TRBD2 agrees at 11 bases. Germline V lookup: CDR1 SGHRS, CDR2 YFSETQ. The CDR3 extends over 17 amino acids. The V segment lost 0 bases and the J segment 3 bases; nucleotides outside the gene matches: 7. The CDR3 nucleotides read TGCGCCAGCAGCTTGGGTCTTAGCGGGAGGGCCGAAGAGACCCAGTACTTC. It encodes CASSLGLSGRAEETQYF.

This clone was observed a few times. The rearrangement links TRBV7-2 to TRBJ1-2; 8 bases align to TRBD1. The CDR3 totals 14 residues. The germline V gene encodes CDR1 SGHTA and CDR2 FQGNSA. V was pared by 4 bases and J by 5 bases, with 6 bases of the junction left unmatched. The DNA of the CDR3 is TGTGCCAGCAGCTCAAGACAGGGGACGTATGGCTACACCTTC. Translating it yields CASSSRQGTYGYTF.

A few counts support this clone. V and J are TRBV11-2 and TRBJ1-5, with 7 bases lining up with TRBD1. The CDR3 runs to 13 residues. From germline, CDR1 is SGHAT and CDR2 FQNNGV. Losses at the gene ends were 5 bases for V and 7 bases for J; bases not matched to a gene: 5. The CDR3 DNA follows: TGTGCCAGCAGCGTGGACAGGCGGCAGCCCCAGCATTTT. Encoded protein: CASSVDRRQPQHF.

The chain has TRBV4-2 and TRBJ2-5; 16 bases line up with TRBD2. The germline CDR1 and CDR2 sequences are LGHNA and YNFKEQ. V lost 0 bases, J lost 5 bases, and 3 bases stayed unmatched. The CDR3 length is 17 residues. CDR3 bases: TGTGCCAGCAGCCAAGATGGGACTAGCGGGAGGGCCGAGACCCAGTACTTC. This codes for CASSQDGTSGRAETQYF.

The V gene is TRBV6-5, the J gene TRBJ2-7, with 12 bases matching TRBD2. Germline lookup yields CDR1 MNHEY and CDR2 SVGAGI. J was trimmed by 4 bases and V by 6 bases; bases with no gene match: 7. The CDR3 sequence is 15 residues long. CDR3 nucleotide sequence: TGTGCCAGCAGGGAGACTAGCGGGGGAAGATACGAGCAGTACTTC. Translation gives CASRETSGGRYEQYF.

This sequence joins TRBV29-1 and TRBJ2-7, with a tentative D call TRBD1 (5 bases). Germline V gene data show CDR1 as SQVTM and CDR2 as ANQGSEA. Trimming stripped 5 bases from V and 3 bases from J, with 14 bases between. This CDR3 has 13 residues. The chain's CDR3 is CSVRQQNLYEQYF. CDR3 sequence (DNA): TGCAGCGTTAGACAGCAAAACCTCTACGAGCAGTACTTC.

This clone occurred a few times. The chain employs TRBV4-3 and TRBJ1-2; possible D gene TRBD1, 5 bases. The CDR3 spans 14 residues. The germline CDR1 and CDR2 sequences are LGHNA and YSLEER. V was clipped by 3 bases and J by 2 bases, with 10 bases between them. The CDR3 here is CASSHLRVNYGYTF. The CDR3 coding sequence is TGCGCCAGCAGCCACCTCAGGGTAAACTATGGCTACACCTTC.

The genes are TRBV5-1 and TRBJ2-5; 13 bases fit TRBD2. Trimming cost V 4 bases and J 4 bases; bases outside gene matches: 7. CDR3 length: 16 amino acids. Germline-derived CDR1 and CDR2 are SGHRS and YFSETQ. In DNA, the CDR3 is TGCGCCAGCAGCATTGGGACTAGCGGGAACCTAGAGACCCAGTACTTC. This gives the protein CASSIGTSGNLETQYF. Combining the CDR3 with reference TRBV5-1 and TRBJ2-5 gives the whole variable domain KAGVTQTPRYLIKTRGQQVTLSCSPISGHRSVSWYQQTPGQGLQFLFEYFSETQRNKGNFPGRFSGRQFSNSRSEMNVSTLELGDSALYLCASSIGTSGNLETQYFGPGTRLLVL.